The rows below give T cell receptor beta chains drawn from one sample of a study of cytomegalovirus exposure and HLA in healthy donors. Profiled with immunoSEQ multiplex PCR; TCRdb holds only in-frame clones, not every one. The sample carries about 160,000 clones, about four fifths recorded once. Sequencing used PBMCs. The receptor source for this set is a male donor in good health and CMV-seropositive. Each CDR3 is given with its conserved first and last residue. The order of the fields is J gene, V gene, D gene, clone size, CDR3 DNA, CDR3 protein. A D gene is named only where the DNA matches it firmly. Clone size is not always given. Where it is, it says once, few, many or a class for expanded clones.

TRBJ1-1	TRBV11-2	TRBD1	.	TGTGCCAGCAGCTTAAGAGGGACAGGATATATGAACACTGAAGCTTTCTTT	CASSLRGTGYMNTEAFF
TRBJ2-5	TRBV6-1	.	.	TGTGCCAGCAGTGAAGGCAGCCAAGAGACCCAGTACTTC	CASSEGSQETQYF
TRBJ2-1	TRBV7-2	TRBD2	.	TGTGCCAGCAGCTTAGATGGTCTAGCGGGAGGTCTTGAGCAGTTCTTC	CASSLDGLAGGLEQFF
TRBJ1-1	TRBV15	.	.	TGTGCCACCAGCCGAGGACAGAGCATGAACACTGAAGCTTTCTTT	CATSRGQSMNTEAFF
TRBJ2-3	TRBV11-3	TRBD2	.	TGTGCCAGCAGCTCAACTAGACTAGCGGGAGGGACAGATACGCAGTATTTT	CASSSTRLAGGTDTQYF
TRBJ1-4	TRBV2	.	.	TGTGCCAGCATAGCCGAGGCAACTAATGAAAAACTGTTTTTT	CASIAEATNEKLFF
TRBJ1-2	TRBV28	.	.	TGTGCCAGCAGCCTTCCAAGGGTACGGGGAGCCCGCTACACCTTC	CASSLPRVRGARYTF
TRBJ1-5	TRBV7-7	.	.	TGTGCCAGCAGCCCTGACAGAAATCAGCCCCAGCATTTT	CASSPDRNQPQHF
TRBJ2-1	TRBV6-1	TRBD2	.	TGTGCCAGCAGATCCGGGACTAGCTTTGAGCAGTTCTTC	CASRSGTSFEQFF
TRBJ2-7	TRBV6-5	TRBD1	.	TGTGCCAGCAGTTACACCCGGACAGGAACCTCCTACGAGCAGTACTTC	CASSYTRTGTSYEQYF
TRBJ2-7	TRBV28	TRBD1	.	TGTGCCAGCAACCACCCGGCGATAGGGGGCGCGGCCGAGCAGTACTTC	CASNHPAIGGAAEQYF
TRBJ2-1	TRBV27	TRBD2	few	TGTGCCAGCAGTTTAAAAGGCGGACTAGCGGGTTTCAGTAGCTCCTACAATGAGCAGTTCTTC	CASSLKGGLAGFSSSYNEQFF
TRBJ2-1	TRBV19	TRBD2	.	TGTGCCAGTACCCGGGGACTAGCGGGGGACAATGAGCAGTTCTTC	CASTRGLAGDNEQFF
TRBJ1-6	TRBV6-6	.	.	TGTGCCAGCAGTTACTCGCAGGGGATTGATTCACCCCTCCACTTT	CASSYSQGIDSPLHF
TRBJ2-7	TRBV7-8	.	.	TGTGCCAGCAGCTTACACAGGGATTCCTACGAGCAGTACTTC	CASSLHRDSYEQYF
TRBJ2-7	TRBV27	TRBD2	.	TGTGCCAGCAGTTCAAGATCTAGCGGAAAGAACTACGAGCAGTACTTC	CASSSRSSGKNYEQYF
TRBJ1-3	TRBV25-1	.	.	TGTGCCAGCAGTGATCACACAGGGTTTGGAAACACCATATATTTT	CASSDHTGFGNTIYF
TRBJ2-7	TRBV6-1	TRBD1	.	TGTGCCAGCAGTGGGCAGGGGGCTCGTTACGAGCAGTACTTC	CASSGQGARYEQYF
TRBJ2-3	TRBV5-4	TRBD2	.	TGTGCCAGCAGCTTACCCGGAAGGGAGGGTCCAGATACGCAGTATTTT	CASSLPGREGPDTQYF
TRBJ1-5	TRBV10-2	TRBD1	.	TGCGCCAGCAGTGATTTACAGGGGGCCCTCAATCAGCCCCAGCATTTT	CASSDLQGALNQPQHF
TRBJ2-3	TRBV6-1	TRBD1	.	TGTGCCAGCAGTGGATGGACAGGGCCAGATACGCAGTATTTT	CASSGWTGPDTQYF
TRBJ2-7	TRBV9	TRBD1	.	TGTGCCAGCAGTCGAACAGGGGGCTACGAGCAGTACTTC	CASSRTGGYEQYF
TRBJ2-5	TRBV28	TRBD2	.	TGTGCCATCGGGGGAGGGAGTGGGTGGGAGACCCAGTACTTC	CAIGGGSGWETQYF
TRBJ2-2	TRBV27	TRBD2	.	TGTGCCAGCAGTTTATCTCGCTTAGCGGGGGTCAACACCGGGGAGCTGTTTTTT	CASSLSRLAGVNTGELFF
TRBJ1-4	TRBV25-1	.	.	TGTGCCAGCAGGTCGAGCGGTGAAAAACTGTTTTTT	CASRSSGEKLFF
TRBJ1-4	TRBV5-1	.	few	TGCGCCAGCAGCTTAGGGCCCACCAGGCAGGGTCATAATGAAAAACTGTTTTTT	CASSLGPTRQGHNEKLFF
TRBJ2-1	TRBV7-6	.	.	TGTGCCAGCAGCTTAGCCCGGGAGATTGGGGAGCAGTTCTTC	CASSLAREIGEQFF
TRBJ1-5	TRBV27	TRBD1	.	TGTGCCAGCAGACCCGGGACAGGGGGTCATAGCAATCAGCCCCAGCATTTT	CASRPGTGGHSNQPQHF
TRBJ2-2	TRBV10-1	TRBD2	.	TGCGCCAGCAGTCTAGCGGGGGGGCCCGGCACCGGGGAGCTGTTTTTT	CASSLAGGPGTGELFF
TRBJ2-7	TRBV6-6	TRBD1	.	TGTGCCAGCAGTCTCCGGGACAGGGTCGCCTACGAGCAGTACTTC	CASSLRDRVAYEQYF
TRBJ1-2	TRBV11-2	TRBD1	once	TGTGCCAGCAGCTCACCGCTAACAGGGGGATATGGCTACACCTTC	CASSSPLTGGYGYTF
TRBJ2-7	TRBV9	TRBD1	.	TGTGCCAGCAGCGGGACAGGCTACGAGCAGTACTTC	CASSGTGYEQYF
TRBJ2-5	TRBV11-2	TRBD2	.	TGTGCCAGCAGTACTAGCGGGGGACAAGAGACCCAGTACTTC	CASSTSGGQETQYF
TRBJ2-2	TRBV19	TRBD2	once	TGTGCCAGTAGATCGGGACTAGCGGGAGCCGGGGAGCTGTTTTTT	CASRSGLAGAGELFF
TRBJ1-1	TRBV9	TRBD1	once	TGTGCCAGCAGCGTCCGGGACAGGGGATCTGAAGCTTTCTTT	CASSVRDRGSEAFF
TRBJ1-4	TRBV5-1	.	.	TGCGCCAGCAGCTCCGGGACAACTAATGAAAAACTGTTTTTT	CASSSGTTNEKLFF
TRBJ1-5	TRBV14	.	.	TGTGCCAGCAGCCAAGGACTCAATCAGCCCCAGCATTTT	CASSQGLNQPQHF
TRBJ1-2	TRBV5-1	.	.	TGCGCCAGCAGCTTCTGGGGGGAAACTGGCTACACCTTC	CASSFWGETGYTF
TRBJ2-7	TRBV6-6	TRBD2	.	TGTGCCAGCACTATACCGACTAGCGGATCCTACGAGCAGTACTTC	CASTIPTSGSYEQYF
TRBJ1-6	TRBV10-1	TRBD1	once	TGCGCCAGCAGTCCCGGGACAGGGGCAGGATGGTCACCCCTCCACTTT	CASSPGTGAGWSPLHF
TRBJ1-1	TRBV19	.	.	TGTGCCAGTAAACGCGGGACGGTAATGAACACTGAAGCTTTCTTT	CASKRGTVMNTEAFF
TRBJ1-1	TRBV19	TRBD1	.	TGTGCCAGTAGTAATCAGGGGGCTGGGAACACTGAAGCTTTCTTT	CASSNQGAGNTEAFF
TRBJ1-3	TRBV5-1	TRBD1	once	TGCGCCAGCCAAGGGACAGGGGGAAACACCATATATTTT	CASQGTGGNTIYF
TRBJ2-2	TRBV11-3	TRBD1	.	TGTGCCAGCAGATCCGGGACAGGGAACACCGGGGAGCTGTTTTTT	CASRSGTGNTGELFF
TRBJ1-5	TRBV10-3	TRBD1	.	TGTGCCATCAGACCAGGACAGGGTAGCAATCAGCCCCAGCATTTT	CAIRPGQGSNQPQHF
TRBJ2-3	TRBV9	TRBD2	.	TGTGCCAGCAGCGTAGCCAGCGGGGGGCGGGATACGCAGTATTTT	CASSVASGGRDTQYF
TRBJ1-1	TRBV2	TRBD1	few	TGTGCCAGCAGTCGACAGGGGAACACTGAAGCTTTCTTT	CASSRQGNTEAFF
TRBJ1-1	TRBV10-2	.	.	TGCGCCAGCAGTGACCGGGGATGGAACACTGAAGCTTTCTTT	CASSDRGWNTEAFF